The 7 T cell receptor beta chains given below trace back to one sample, sequenced in a study of blood T cell repertoires in COVID-19. The data were produced by immunoSEQ multiplex PCR, yet TCRdb's version contains in-frame clones alone and is incomplete. The sample includes tens of thousands of clones, 75% to 85% of them seen just once. The specimen was peripheral blood. These receptors originate from a human donor in a cohort sampled during active COVID-19.

Of note for this clone: In the same sample, other DNA sequences code for this CDR3. The genes are TRBV9 and TRBJ1-5, with D unresolved. CDR1 and CDR2 from the germline V gene are SGDLS and YYNGEE. V lost 4 bases and J lost 1, with 9 bases in between. The CDR3 is made up of 14 amino acids. CDR3 nucleotides: TGTGCCAGCAGCCGCGGTGTGAGCAATCAGCCCCAGCATTTT. It translates to CASSRGVSNQPQHF.

This chain joins TRBV6-5 and TRBJ2-3, with 7 bases matching TRBD1. J gave up 2 bases and V 8 bases, and 7 bases lay outside the gene matches. This CDR3 spans 14 amino acids. CDR1 MNHEY and CDR2 SVGAGI come from the germline V gene. The CDR3 DNA sequence: TGTGCCAGCGGAGGACAGGTGCACACAGATACGCAGTATTTT. This codes for CASGGQVHTDTQYF.

The chain recombines TRBV19 with TRBJ2-5, with D maybe TRBD2 (5 bases). The V gene lost 1 base and the J gene lost 6 bases, with 12 bases spanning the gap. The CDR3 loop spans 14 amino acids. Germline CDR1 LNHDA, CDR2 SQIVND (reference sequence). The CDR3 sequence: CASSIGEGWQTQYF. As DNA, the CDR3 is TGTGCCAGTAGTATAGGTGAGGGTTGGCAGACCCAGTACTTC.

The chain combines TRBV5-1 with TRBJ2-2; D may be TRBD1 (6 bases). This CDR3 has 14 residues. Germline loops: CDR1 SGHRS, CDR2 YFSETQ. V gave up 0 bases and J gave up 5 bases, with 8 bases separating them. CDR3 DNA sequence: TGCGCCAGCAGCTTGGTACAGGGAACCGGGGAGCTGTTTTTT. Its protein is CASSLVQGTGELFF.

This chain connects TRBV14 to TRBJ2-2; D is ambiguous. Trimming stripped 0 bases from V and 7 bases from J, with 6 bases between. This CDR3 has 13 amino acids. Germline V gives CDR1 SGHDN, CDR2 FVKESK. The CDR3 region has the DNA TGTGCCAGCAGCCAAGACCCCCTCGGGGAGCTGTTTTTT. Translated, it gives CASSQDPLGELFF.

This chain connects TRBV20-1 to TRBJ2-6; the D is unclear. V was pared by 1 base and J by 9 bases, with 4 bases between. Looked up from germline, CDR1 is DFQATT and CDR2 is SNEGSKA (reference sequence). The CDR3 is made up of 11 amino acids. The CDR3 DNA reads as TGCAGTGCTAGAGTCTACAACGTCCTGACTTTC. This encodes CSARVYNVLTF.

This clone has a handful of counts. The J gene is TRBJ1-3, the V gene TRBV20-1; possibly TRBD1 for D (5 bases). This CDR3 comprises 16 residues. V dropped 3 bases and J dropped 2 bases, with 17 bases sitting between them. In germline, CDR1 is DFQATT, CDR2 SNEGSKA (reference sequence). The DNA of the CDR3 is TGCAGTGCTAGTGAGCGGGGCGGGAGGGCTGGAAACACCATATATTTT. It encodes CSASERGGRAGNTIYF.